Below, 20 T cell receptor beta chains from the same sample are listed, as sequenced in a study of blood T cell repertoires in COVID-19. TCRdb's copy holds only in-frame clones and misses some; the assay was immunoSEQ multiplex PCR. Of 130,000 or so clones in the sample, 70% to 85% were seen once. The sample consisted of peripheral blood. These TCRs come from a woman at least 80 years old with acute or convalescent COVID-19.

The chain uses TRBV7-8 and TRBJ1-1; TRBD1 aligns across 8 bases. The CDR3 has 16 amino acids. V was clipped by 5 bases and J by 1 base; unmatched bases: 9. The germline V gene has CDR1 SGHVS and CDR2 FQNEAQ. In DNA, the CDR3 is TGTGCCAGCAGCCCTCAGGGGGCCGGTTCGAACACTGAAGCTTTCTTT. This gives the protein CASSPQGAGSNTEAFF.

This clone was recorded only once. This chain connects TRBV19 to TRBJ2-7; D is perhaps TRBD1 (6 bases). CDR3 length: 14 residues. Germline CDR1 and CDR2: LNHDA and SQIVND (reference sequence). The ends were cut back, 7 bases at V and 0 bases at J, with 13 bases in the middle. Here the CDR3 reads CASKAQGSSYEQYF. The DNA of the CDR3 is TGTGCCAGTAAGGCGCAGGGGAGCTCCTACGAGCAGTACTTC.

CDR3 sequence (DNA): TGCGCCAGCAGCTTTCAGGGAGGGGAGACCCAGTACTTC. This sequence encodes CASSFQGGETQYF. The chain has TRBV5-1 and TRBJ2-5, with 7 bases identical to TRBD2. Per the germline V gene, CDR1 is SGHRS and CDR2 is YFSETQ. The CDR3 has 13 amino acids. V trimming: 2 bases; J trimming: 5 bases; junction bases outside the gene matches: 3.

The chain uses TRBV5-4 and TRBJ1-4; 7 positions agree with TRBD1. The CDR3 extends over 16 amino acids. CDR1 and CDR2 from the germline V gene are SGHNT and YYREEE (reference sequence). V lost 4 bases to trimming and J lost 11 bases; unmatched junction nucleotides: 17. DNA for the CDR3: TGTGCCAGCAGCGAGGACCCCAGAGACCCGGGACAGAAACTGTTTTTT. This translates into CASSEDPRDPGQKLFF.

V usage is TRBV27 and J usage is TRBJ2-3, with 15 bases aligning to TRBD2. Trimming removed 5 bases from V and 1 base from J; junction bases left unmatched: 4. Germline V gives CDR1 MNHEY, CDR2 SMNVEV (reference sequence). CDR3 length equals 17 residues. The CDR3 region has the DNA TGTGCCAGCAGTCGCGGACTAGCGGGAGGGGGCACAGATACGCAGTATTTT. It is translated as CASSRGLAGGGTDTQYF.

The chain employs TRBV13 and TRBJ1-2, with TRBD1 as a possible D gene (6 bases). The V and J ends lost 5 bases and 10 bases respectively, with 20 bases between them. The CDR3 covers 14 residues. The germline CDR1 and CDR2 sequences are PRHDT and FYEKMQ (reference sequence). The CDR3 DNA is TGTGCCAGCAGCCCCCCTGGGGGGGGGCGCCCCTACACCTTC. Encoded protein: CASSPPGGGRPYTF.

This sequence joins TRBV6-5 and TRBJ1-1, with D perhaps TRBD1 (5 bases). This CDR3 comprises 15 residues. Germline loops: CDR1 MNHEY, CDR2 SVGAGI. V shed 1 base and J shed 1 base, with 10 bases lying between them. The CDR3 DNA reads as TGTGCCAGCAGTTACTGGGGCAGGTCGAACACTGAAGCTTTCTTT. Translation: CASSYWGRSNTEAFF.

J is TRBJ2-5 and V is TRBV6-2 or TRBV6-3, with D unclear. Germline CDR1 MNHEY, CDR2 SVGEGT. The CDR3 is 16 residues long. V dropped 0 bases and J dropped 2 bases, with 13 bases sitting between them. CDR3 nucleotide sequence: TGTGCCAGCAGTTACTCGGAGAAGTCTGTACAAGAGACCCAGTACTTC. Protein: CASSYSEKSVQETQYF.

The chain joins TRBV5-1 to TRBJ1-1; 7 nucleotides line up with TRBD1. In germline, CDR1 is SGHRS, CDR2 YFSETQ. V shed 7 bases, J shed 1 base, and the junction held 4 bases outside the gene matches. CDR3 length: 13 amino acids. The CDR3, as DNA: TGCGCCAGCCAGGGGGTAAGGAACACTGAAGCTTTCTTT. It encodes CASQGVRNTEAFF.

The chain carries TRBV4-3 and TRBJ1-3; D may be TRBD1 (5 bases). Germline lookup yields CDR1 LGHNA and CDR2 YSLEER. Trimming took off 4 bases at V and 3 bases at J, with 16 bases between the two ends. The CDR3 has 16 residues. For the CDR3, the DNA is TGCGCCAGCAGCCTTGACCCAGGGTTGCTTGGAAACACCATATATTTT. It yields the protein CASSLDPGLLGNTIYF.

The chain couples TRBV5-1 to TRBJ2-3; 11 nucleotides align to TRBD1. The J segment lost 5 bases and the V segment lost 4 bases, leaving 9 bases of the junction unmatched. CDR1 SGHRS and CDR2 YFSETQ come from the germline V gene. The CDR3 has 16 amino acids. The CDR3 nucleotides are TGCGCCAGCAGCCAAGTCGGACAGGGGGCAGGAGATACGCAGTATTTT. Residues: CASSQVGQGAGDTQYF. The variable domain in full, with the rest retrieved from reference TRBV5-1 and TRBJ2-3, is KAGVTQTPRYLIKTRGQQVTLSCSPISGHRSVSWYQQTPGQGLQFLFEYFSETQRNKGNFPGRFSGRQFSNSRSEMNVSTLELGDSALYLCASSQVGQGAGDTQYFGPGTRLTVL.

This clone was seen just once. The gene calls are TRBV15 and TRBJ1-6, with TRBD1 as a possible D gene (5 bases). CDR3 length equals 15 residues. Trimming stripped 0 bases from V and 6 bases from J, with 9 bases between. CDR1 is LNHNV and CDR2 is YYDKDF in the germline V gene (reference sequence). CDR3 DNA: TGTGCCACCAGCAGAGATTTGACAGCTAATTCACCCCTCCACTTT. Amino acid sequence: CATSRDLTANSPLHF. The variable domain in full, with the rest retrieved from reference TRBV15 and TRBJ1-6, is DAMVIQNPRYQVTQFGKPVTLSCSQTLNHNVMYWYQQKSSQAPKLLFHYYDKDFNNEADTPDNFQSRRPNTSFCFLDIRSPGLGDTAMYLCATSRDLTANSPLHFGNGTRLTVT.

V and J are TRBV5-4 and TRBJ2-7, with a tentative D call TRBD2 (7 bases). V was shortened by 4 bases and J by 7 bases, with 18 bases between the two germline ends. The CDR3 spans 14 residues. The germline gives CDR1 SGHNT, CDR2 YYREEE (reference sequence). CDR3 sequence: CASSNTGGPLEQYF. The CDR3 nucleotides are TGTGCCAGCAGCAACACGGGGGGCCCCCTGGAGCAGTACTTC.

This chain connects TRBV7-9 to TRBJ2-7, with 12 bases matching TRBD2. Germline CDR1 is SEHNR and CDR2 is FQNEAQ (reference sequence). This CDR3 has 15 amino acids. Losses at the gene ends were 0 bases for V and 6 bases for J; bases not matched to a gene: 3. CDR3 region: CASSLAGLAGVEQYF. The CDR3 bases are TGTGCCAGCAGCTTAGCGGGACTAGCGGGCGTCGAGCAGTACTTC. The full variable domain, rest sourced from reference TRBV7-9 and TRBJ2-7, is DTGVSQNPRHKITKRGQNVTFRCDPISEHNRLYWYRQTLGQGPEFLTYFQNEAQLEKSRLLSDRFSAERPKGSFSTLEIQRTEQGDSAMYLCASSLAGLAGVEQYFGPGTRLTVT.

The J gene is TRBJ2-7, the V gene TRBV5-1; 10 bases match TRBD2. J was trimmed by 1 base and V by 4 bases; bases with no gene match: 17. Germline V gene sequence: CDR1 SGHRS, CDR2 YFSETQ. The CDR3 totals 19 residues. The CDR3 is CASSRLRLAGVGESYEQYF. CDR3 bases: TGCGCCAGCAGCCGACTGAGGCTAGCGGGAGTGGGCGAATCCTACGAGCAGTACTTC.

This clone was recorded only once. The chain couples TRBV7-9 to TRBJ1-4; a weak D match, TRBD1 (5 bases). CDR3 length equals 16 residues. The V end was cut by 3 bases, the J end by 3 bases, with 14 bases between. Germline values: CDR1 SEHNR, CDR2 FQNEAQ (reference sequence). Here the CDR3 DNA reads TGTGCCAGCAGCTTCGGTACAGGCCCCTCTAATGAAAAACTGTTTTTT. Encoded protein: CASSFGTGPSNEKLFF. The full variable domain, its missing parts supplied by reference TRBV7-9 and TRBJ1-4, is DTGVSQNPRHKITKRGQNVTFRCDPISEHNRLYWYRQTLGQGPEFLTYFQNEAQLEKSRLLSDRFSAERPKGSFSTLEIQRTEQGDSAMYLCASSFGTGPSNEKLFFGSGTQLSVL.

The chain combines TRBV19 with TRBJ1-5; maybe TRBD1 (5 bases). V was trimmed by 3 bases and J by 3 bases, leaving 9 bases between them. Germline V gene lookup returns CDR1 LNHDA and CDR2 SQIVND (reference sequence). This CDR3 comprises 14 residues. The CDR3 bases are TGTGCCAGTAGTATGGGGGGACCCAATCAGCCCCAGCATTTT. It codes for CASSMGGPNQPQHF.

V and J are TRBV30 and TRBJ2-5; D gene unclear. This CDR3 is 13 amino acids long. Germline CDR1 is GTSNPN and CDR2 is SVGIG (reference sequence). The ends were cut back, 3 bases at V and 4 bases at J, with 12 bases in the middle. CDR3 coding DNA: TGTGCCTGGAGCGCACATAGCCGAGAGACCCAGTACTTC. Amino acids: CAWSAHSRETQYF.

This clone has just one count. The chain carries TRBV15 and TRBJ2-7; 12 nucleotides match TRBD2. Looked up from germline, CDR1 is LNHNV and CDR2 is YYDKDF (reference sequence). Trimming at V came to 4 bases and at J to 2 bases, leaving 3 bases not matched to a gene. This CDR3 comprises 15 residues. This CDR3 reads CATSMGLAGPYEQYF. DNA of the CDR3: TGTGCCACCAGCATGGGACTAGCGGGTCCCTACGAGCAGTACTTC.

The chain recombines TRBV2 with TRBJ1-1; no firm D call. Germline V lookup: CDR1 SNHLY, CDR2 FYNNEI. This CDR3 contains 11 residues. The V and J ends lost 6 bases and 8 bases respectively, with 10 bases between them. This CDR3 is CASRVLTEAFF. The CDR3 DNA sequence: TGTGCCAGCAGAGTACTAACCGAAGCTTTCTTT.